The 30 T cell receptor beta chains in this list originate from one sample, sequenced in a study of T cells in Graves' hyperthyroidism and ophthalmopathy. Template material for amplifying TCR beta CDR3 regions consisted of RNA transcripts. The HTBI primer set was used in a first-round RT-PCR of the TCR CDR3. TCRdb fed the multiplex PCR reads into MiXCR, producing one record per CDR3 protein. This table has approximately 690,000 distinct CDR3 sequences, about 15% appearing once. The sample taken for sequencing was blood. The receptor source for this set is a woman aged 50 to 65 with Graves' ophthalmopathy.

This clonotype was recorded at least ten times. The chain is built from TRBV10-3 and TRBJ2-1, with a weak D call TRBD2 (6 bases). Germline V gene lookup returns CDR1 ENHRY and CDR2 SYGVKD. The germline V and J ends were trimmed by 3 bases and 1 base, with 10 bases remaining between them. The CDR3 spans 15 residues. The chain's CDR3 is CAISETTSSYNEQFF. The CDR3, as DNA: TGTGCCATCAGTGAAACGACTAGTTCCTACAATGAGCAGTTCTTC.

This clonotype was recorded many times. The chain is built from TRBV20-1 and TRBJ2-1, with 8 bases matching TRBD2. This CDR3 is built from 16 residues. Trimming at V came to 3 bases and at J to 0 bases, leaving 7 bases not matched to a gene. CDR1 and CDR2 (germline): DFQATT, SNEGSKA (reference sequence). The CDR3 loop is CSASFGRASSYNEQFF. The CDR3 coding sequence is TGCAGTGCTAGTTTCGGGAGGGCAAGCTCCTACAATGAGCAGTTCTTC.

Ten or more counts support this clonotype. V usage is TRBV18 and J usage is TRBJ1-1; D gene uncertain. V was pared by 2 bases and J by 4 bases, with 8 bases between. The CDR3 consists of 13 residues. CDR1 is KGHSH and CDR2 is LQKENI in the germline V gene. The CDR3, as DNA: TGTGCCAGCTCACCAGGGTCTGGCACTGAAGCTTTCTTT. Its translation is CASSPGSGTEAFF.

V usage is TRBV30 and J usage is TRBJ1-1, with D maybe TRBD1 (5 bases). Germline lookup yields CDR1 GTSNPN and CDR2 SVGIG (reference sequence). The CDR3 is 14 residues long. V shed 3 bases and J shed 5 bases, with 16 bases lying between them. The DNA of the CDR3 is TGTGCCTGGAGCATAGGGGCCGGGTCAACTGAAGCTTTCTTT. Amino acid sequence: CAWSIGAGSTEAFF.

This clonotype occurred many times. This chain uses TRBV5-1 with TRBJ2-3; the D is unclear. The CDR3 contains 13 residues. Trimming removed 5 bases at V and 2 bases at J, with 9 bases between. CDR1 is SGHRS, CDR2 YFSETQ, per germline. CDR3 bases: TGCGCCAGCAGGATTACAGACACAGATACGCAGTATTTT. Translated, it gives CASRITDTDTQYF.

The chain is built from TRBV9 and TRBJ1-1; 8 bases are a match to TRBD1. The V gene's germline CDR1 is SGDLS and CDR2 YYNGEE. The V and J ends lost 4 bases and 0 bases, in that order; junction bases with no gene match: 5. The CDR3 runs 15 residues. This CDR3 is CASSTTGGLNTEAFF. The CDR3 nucleotides read TGTGCCAGCAGCACCACAGGGGGTTTGAACACTGAAGCTTTCTTT.

At least ten counts were recorded for this clonotype. The J gene is TRBJ1-5, the V gene TRBV28, with TRBD1 matching over 9 bases. V lost 9 bases, J lost 7 bases, and 10 bases stayed unmatched. Germline V CDR1 and CDR2: MDHEN, SYDVKM. This CDR3 region has 14 residues. The CDR3 nucleotides read TGTGCCAGTACGACCGGGACAGGGAACCAGCCCCAGCATTTT. As protein: CASTTGTGNQPQHF.

This clonotype was detected a few times. The CDR3 is CASSYTVGTEAFF. CDR3 bases: TGTGCCAGCAGTTACACCGTGGGCACTGAAGCTTTCTTT. This sequence joins TRBV12-3 or TRBV12-4 and TRBJ1-1, with D unclear. The CDR3 spans 13 residues. The V and J ends lost 4 bases and 4 bases respectively, with 10 bases between them.

Ten or more counts support this clonotype. V and J are TRBV19 and TRBJ2-1, with a possible D match to TRBD2 (5 bases). Per germline, CDR1 LNHDA and CDR2 SQIVND (reference sequence). V shed 1 base and J shed 6 bases, with 13 bases lying between them. The CDR3 consists of 15 residues. CDR3 DNA sequence: TGTGCCAGTAGTATAGGGCTAGCATCACGCAATGAGCAGTTCTTC. Translating gives CASSIGLASRNEQFF.

This clonotype has a count of ten or more. The chain links TRBV7-9 to TRBJ2-1; the D gene is possibly TRBD1 (6 bases). Trimming took 6 bases from V and 10 from J, leaving 13 bases between them. Germline assignment: CDR1 SEHNR and CDR2 FQNEAQ (reference sequence). CDR3 length equals 12 residues. The CDR3 region is CASRTTGSEQFF. The CDR3 nucleotides are TGTGCCAGCAGAACAACAGGGAGCGAGCAGTTCTTC. Together with reference TRBV7-9 and TRBJ2-1, the CDR3 gives the full variable domain: DTGVSQNPRHKITKRGQNVTFRCDPISEHNRLYWYRQTLGQGPEFLTYFQNEAQLEKSRLLSDRFSAERPKGSFSTLEIQRTEQGDSAMYLCASRTTGSEQFFGPGTRLTVL.

This clonotype was seen many times. The rearrangement links TRBV7-9 to TRBJ2-3; TRBD2 matches at 9 bases. The V and J ends lost 2 bases and 5 bases, in that order; junction bases with no gene match: 8. Germline CDR1 and CDR2: SEHNR and FQNEAQ (reference sequence). The CDR3 consists of 16 residues. The CDR3 DNA reads TGTGCCAGCAGCTTACCTCTGCGGGAGGGCCAAGATACGCAGTATTTT. Its protein product is CASSLPLREGQDTQYF.

The chain employs TRBV5-4 and TRBJ2-7; D remains unclear. Trimming left V 4 bases short and J 0 bases short, with 14 bases between. CDR1 SGHNT and CDR2 YYREEE come from the germline V gene (reference sequence). The CDR3 has 15 residues. The chain's CDR3 is CASSDVLRSSYEQYF. CDR3 sequence (DNA): TGTGCCAGCAGCGACGTCCTGCGGAGCTCCTACGAGCAGTACTTC.

V gene TRBV7-2 combines with J gene TRBJ1-2; D unresolved. Germline CDR1 SGHTA, CDR2 FQGNSA. The V end was cut by 5 bases, the J end by 6 bases, with 16 bases between. The CDR3 covers 14 residues. The CDR3 bases are TGTGCCAGCAGCACCACCTTCGGGCAGGATGGCTACACCTTC. Encoded protein: CASSTTFGQDGYTF.

This clonotype occurred many times. The genes are TRBV9 and TRBJ1-1; D gene unclear. CDR1 is SGDLS, CDR2 YYNGEE, per germline. The CDR3 spans 12 residues. V was trimmed by 3 bases and J by 2 bases, leaving 5 bases between them. CDR3 coding DNA: TGTGCCAGCAGCGGAAGAAACACTGAAGCTTTCTTT. Its translation is CASSGRNTEAFF.

V gene TRBV10-3 combines with J gene TRBJ2-7; 8 bases map to TRBD1. The trim removed 6 bases at V and 0 bases at J, leaving 7 bases unmatched. CDR1 is ENHRY, CDR2 SYGVKD, per germline. This CDR3 has 15 residues. CDR3 coding DNA: TGTGCCATCAGCCCTAGGACAGGGAGCTCCTACGAGCAGTACTTC. This codes for CAISPRTGSSYEQYF.

This clonotype occurred a few times. V is TRBV29-1 and J is TRBJ2-1, with TRBD1 matching 10 bases. Germline CDR1 is SQVTM and CDR2 is ANQGSEA. CDR3 length: 15 residues. Trimming took 4 bases from V and 9 from J; bases not matched to a gene: 12. Written as DNA, the CDR3 is TGCAGCGTTGTTCTCCGGGACAGGGGAGGGGGTGAGCAGTTCTTC. Its translation is CSVVLRDRGGGEQFF.

This clonotype has a single count. The J gene is TRBJ2-1, the V gene TRBV11-2; a possible D gene is TRBD2 (6 bases). There are 14 residues in the CDR3. Germline V gene sequence: CDR1 SGHAT, CDR2 FQNNGV. V was cut by 1 base and J by 8 bases, with 12 bases left in between. CDR3 nucleotide sequence: TGTGCCAGCAGCTTAGTTGGGGGAGGCTATGAGCAGTTCTTC. Protein product: CASSLVGGGYEQFF.

The V gene is TRBV9, the J gene TRBJ2-2; D is perhaps TRBD2 (6 bases). CDR1 is SGDLS, CDR2 YYNGEE, per germline. The CDR3 runs to 17 residues. V was clipped by 0 bases and J by 0 bases, with 12 bases between them. CDR3 nucleotide sequence: TGTGCCAGCAGCGTAGCTAAGGCTAGCGCGAACACCGGGGAGCTGTTTTTT. Translating it yields CASSVAKASANTGELFF.

This clonotype was picked up many times. This chain's CDR3 is CASSLTPVEQYF. DNA for the CDR3: TGTGCCAGCAGCTTGACACCCGTGGAGCAGTACTTC. The chain carries TRBV11-3 and TRBJ2-7; D is ambiguous. Between the trimmed V and J ends, which lost 3 bases and 7 bases, there was a span of 10 bases. The CDR3 sequence is 12 residues long. Per the germline V gene, CDR1 is SGHNT and CDR2 is YENEEA.

This clonotype was seen a handful of times. The V call is TRBV6-1, the J call TRBJ1-1; 9 positions match TRBD1. V shed 6 bases, J shed 8 bases, and the junction held 13 bases outside the gene matches. Germline assignment: CDR1 MNHNS and CDR2 SASEGT. This CDR3 spans 15 amino acids. Here the CDR3 reads CASRPRDRVSKEAFF. The CDR3, as DNA: TGTGCCAGCAGACCCCGGGACAGGGTATCAAAAGAAGCTTTCTTT.

This clonotype was recorded at least ten times. The rearrangement uses TRBV5-1 and TRBJ2-7, with 9 bases matching TRBD2. Germline V gene data show CDR1 as SGHRS and CDR2 as YFSETQ. The trim removed 4 bases at V and 4 bases at J, leaving 6 bases unmatched. This CDR3 has 14 amino acids. The CDR3 coding sequence is TGCGCCAGCAGCCCCGCGGGAGGGTTGTACGAGCAGTACTTC. It specifies CASSPAGGLYEQYF. The complete variable domain, with remaining parts taken from reference TRBV5-1 and TRBJ2-7, reads KAGVTQTPRYLIKTRGQQVTLSCSPISGHRSVSWYQQTPGQGLQFLFEYFSETQRNKGNFPGRFSGRQFSNSRSEMNVSTLELGDSALYLCASSPAGGLYEQYFGPGTRLTVT.

This clonotype was seen ten or more times. The rearrangement links TRBV14 to TRBJ1-2; D call uncertain. V lost 0 bases to trimming and J lost 5 bases, with 10 bases between them. Germline V gives CDR1 SGHDN, CDR2 FVKESK. The CDR3 is 14 amino acids. This chain's CDR3 is CASSQEGGMYGYTF. CDR3 in DNA: TGTGCCAGCAGCCAAGAGGGCGGGATGTATGGCTACACCTTC.

There are a few counts of this clonotype. V usage is TRBV15 and J usage is TRBJ2-3; D is unclear. The CDR3 length is 17 residues. V lost 6 bases, J lost 0 bases, and 19 bases lay in between. Germline assignment: CDR1 LNHNV and CDR2 YYDKDF (reference sequence). CDR3 coding DNA: TGTGCCACCAGTAACTCGCTGTCGCCGAGTAGCACAGATACGCAGTATTTT. This translates into CATSNSLSPSSTDTQYF.

Many counts were recorded for this clonotype. The chain employs TRBV3-2 and TRBJ2-7; no check of the table's D call, TRBD2, against the DNA was made. TRBV3-2 is given as a pseudogene. The CDR3 runs 15 residues. The CDR3 DNA sequence: TGTGCCAGCAGCCACTGTAGCGGTACTACCTACGAGCACTACTTC. It encodes CASSHCSGTTYEHYF.

This clonotype was counted ten times or more. The V and J genes are TRBV7-2 and TRBJ2-1; D possibly corresponds to TRBD1 (6 bases). The CDR3 is 15 amino acids. Per the germline V gene, CDR1 is SGHTA and CDR2 is FQGNSA. V gave up 5 bases and J gave up 0 bases, with 11 bases separating them. The CDR3 sequence: CASSQQGFSYNEQFF. The CDR3 DNA is TGTGCCAGCAGCCAACAGGGCTTCTCCTACAATGAGCAGTTCTTC.

V usage is TRBV5-1 and J usage is TRBJ1-1; 11 bases are a match to TRBD1. The junction had 5 bases not matched to a gene; V was cut back by 4 bases and J by 0 bases. The CDR3 length is 16 residues. Germline-derived CDR1 and CDR2 are SGHRS and YFSETQ. As DNA, the CDR3 is TGCGCCAGCAGCCCCCGGGACAGGGGGGTGAACACTGAAGCTTTCTTT. It encodes CASSPRDRGVNTEAFF.

In the case of this clonotype: The junction differs from germline at one of its ends, possibly a read error. V gene TRBV5-5 combines with J gene TRBJ2-2; 9 bases align to TRBD1. The CDR3 runs 15 residues. Germline V gives CDR1 SGHKS, CDR2 YYEKEE (reference sequence). For the CDR3, the DNA is TGCGCCAGCAGGCAAGGGACAGGGATCCCCGGGGAGCTGTTTTTT. It specifies CASRQGTGIPGELFF.

This clonotype was found many times. V gene TRBV7-2 combines with J gene TRBJ2-3, with TRBD2 identical over 14 bases. CDR1 is SGHTA, CDR2 FQGNSA, per germline. This CDR3 has 18 amino acids. Unmatched junction bases numbered 7, after V lost 5 bases and J lost 0 bases. The CDR3 DNA sequence: TGTGCCAGCAGCCGAGGGACTAGCGGGGGTTTGAGCACAGATACGCAGTATTTT. It yields the protein CASSRGTSGGLSTDTQYF.

This clonotype has a count of ten or more. V gene TRBV20-1 combines with J gene TRBJ1-5; possibly TRBD1 for D (5 bases). The germline CDR1 and CDR2 sequences are DFQATT and SNEGSKA (reference sequence). The CDR3 has 14 amino acids. The germline V and J ends were trimmed by 0 bases and 4 bases, with 10 bases remaining between them. In DNA form, the CDR3 reads TGCAGTGCTAGAGAGGGGCGGAGGAATCAGCCCCAGCATTTT. It is translated as CSAREGRRNQPQHF.

The table lists this clonotype with many counts. V is TRBV30 and J is TRBJ2-7; 8 bases agree with TRBD2. Germline-derived CDR1 and CDR2 are GTSNPN and SVGIG (reference sequence). This CDR3 region has 14 residues. The V segment lost 1 base and the J segment 5 bases; nucleotides outside the gene matches: 7. The CDR3 DNA is TGTGCCTGGAGTGGACTAGCGTCTTTCCACGAGCAGTACTTC. Translating gives CAWSGLASFHEQYF.